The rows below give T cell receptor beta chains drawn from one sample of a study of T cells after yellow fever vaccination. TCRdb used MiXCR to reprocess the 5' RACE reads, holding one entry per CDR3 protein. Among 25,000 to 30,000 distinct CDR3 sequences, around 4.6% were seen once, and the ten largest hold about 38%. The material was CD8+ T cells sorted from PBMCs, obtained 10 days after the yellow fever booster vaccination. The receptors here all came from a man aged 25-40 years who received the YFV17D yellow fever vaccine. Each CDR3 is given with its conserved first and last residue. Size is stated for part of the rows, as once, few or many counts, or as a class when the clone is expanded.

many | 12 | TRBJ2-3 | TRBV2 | CASMWGTDTQYF
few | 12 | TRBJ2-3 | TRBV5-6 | CASSPGTDTQYF
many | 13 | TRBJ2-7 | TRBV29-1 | CSVLSGSSYEQYF
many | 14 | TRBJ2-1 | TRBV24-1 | CATSTGTSLNEQFF
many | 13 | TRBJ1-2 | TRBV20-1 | CSARDRGPLGYTF
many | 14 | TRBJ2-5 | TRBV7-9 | CASSLGQGQETQYF
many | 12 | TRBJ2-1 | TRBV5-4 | CAIRRRNNEQFF
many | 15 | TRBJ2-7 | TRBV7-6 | CASSALIAGEEKQYF
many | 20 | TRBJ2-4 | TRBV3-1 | CASSQGSQREGSLVKNIQYF
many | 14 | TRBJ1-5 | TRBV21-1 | CASSKAPPDQPQHF
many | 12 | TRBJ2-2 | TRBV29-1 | CSVQGDAGELFF
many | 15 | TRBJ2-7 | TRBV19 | CASQAGFGNSYEQYF
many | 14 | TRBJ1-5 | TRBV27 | CASSPIPGGQPQHF
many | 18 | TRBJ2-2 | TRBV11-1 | CASSLPIEGLYNTGELFF
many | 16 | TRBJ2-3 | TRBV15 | CATSRDSYSSKDTQYF
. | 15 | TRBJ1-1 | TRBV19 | CASAEAGTGRTEAFF
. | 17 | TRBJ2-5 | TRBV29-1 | CSVIPVGDRGVGETQYF
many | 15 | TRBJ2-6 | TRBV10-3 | CAINSENSGANVLTF
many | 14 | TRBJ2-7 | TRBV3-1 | CASSQGSFGYEQYF
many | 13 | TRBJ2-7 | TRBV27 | CASSGGSRYEQYF
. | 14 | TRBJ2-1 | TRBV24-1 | CATSEGAGGNEQFF
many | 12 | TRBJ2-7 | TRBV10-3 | CAITMRGNEQYF
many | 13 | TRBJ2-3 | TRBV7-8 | CASSPARADTQYF
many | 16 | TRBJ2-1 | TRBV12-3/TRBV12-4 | CASSFFGSDLNHEQFF
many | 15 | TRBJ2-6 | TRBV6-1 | CASSERVEGANVLTF
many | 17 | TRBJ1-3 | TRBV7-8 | CASSYNHGTHSGNTIYF
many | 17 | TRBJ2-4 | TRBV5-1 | CASSLAAAPHTKNIQYF
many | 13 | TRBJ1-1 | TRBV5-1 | CASSLGGNPEAFF
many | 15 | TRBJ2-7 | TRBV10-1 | CASSESGQGFYEQYF